This T cell receptor (beta chain) was identified during a study of regulatory T cells in long-lasting Graves disease (dated by TCRdb to about 2021). Notes on the research overall: In the newly diagnosed Graves' disease group, patients had been taking antithyroid drugs for less than 3 months. Peripheral blood TCR sequencing and RNA sequencing compared persistent Graves' disease patients with newly diagnosed Graves' disease patients. The study was registered as a clinical trial and conducted in China. A total of 35 or so samples were covered by TCR sequencing, comprising some 13 persistent and about 20 newly diagnosed Graves' disease patients. The study at large found these results: Lower TCR Shannon entropy and fewer highly expanded clones were observed in persistent Graves' disease patients than in newly diagnosed patients, which suggested clonal expansion. Only peripheral blood was studied, because thyroid tissue, the primary lesion, was inaccessible. Only the TCR beta chain was sequenced and analyzed. Persistent patients shared more public clonotypes among themselves (over 2,500) than newly diagnosed patients did (about 1,000). As a limitation, the authors acknowledged that the small sample size may reduce accuracy. TRBV28, TRBJ1-2 and TRBJ2-5 were preferentially used in persistent disease, while TRBV20-1 and TRBJ2-1 were favored in newly diagnosed disease.

Per the publication, the time point label means: newly diagnosed GD, antithyroid drugs for less than 3 months. RNA was extracted from PBMCs in TRIzol for both TCR sequencing and RNA sequencing. Graves' disease was diagnosed according to American Thyroid Association guidelines. Patients for the study were recruited at an endocrinology department in Xi'an, China. Each patient gave approximately 10 milliliters of peripheral blood, collected in an EDTA anticoagulant tube. PBMCs were isolated by Ficoll Paque Plus density gradient separation without further T cell sorting. An Agilent 2100 Bioanalyzer and agarose gel were used to check RNA quality, and a NanoDrop 2000 was used to measure RNA concentration. Details on this clonotype: This clone's antigen is unknown. Within one base of it there is no much larger clone, and no base qualities were kept.

Library creation used multiplex PCR. TCRdb names Illumina HiSeq 4000 as the instrument used. To build TCR beta libraries, CDR3 regions were amplified by Arm-PCR using iRepertoire HTBI primers. Before sequencing, the PCR products went through gel purification. Per the source publication's procedure: Gene usage analysis of CDR3 amino acid clonotypes used the roughly 60 TRBV and 14 to 15 TRBJ segments found across samples. Filtered high-quality paired reads were merged into contigs using COPE and FqMerger. Contigs were aligned with BLAST to IMGT TRBV, TRBD and TRBJ reference genes, and CDR3 was defined per IMGT. Any clonotype with a frequency above 0.1% was classified as a highly expanded clone. Shannon entropy was used to measure repertoire diversity, and the Gini coefficient was used to measure V-J evenness. Public clonotypes were defined as clonotypes shared by more than one individual. The public reads were run again by TCRdb, first through fastp at Q25 and then through MiXCR, and only productive beta chains were kept. For every CDR3 protein sequence, its rows merge into one entry that carries the most common genes and DNA. TCRdb assigned the V and J calls; the authors' analysis was not used. The sample contains 350,000 to 450,000 distinct CDR3 sequences, approximately 15% of them found a single time. Jointly, the top ten make up approximately 16% of the sample.

The trim is 4 bases for V and 1 base for J, with a gap of 11 bases between the germline ends. The CDR3 holds 14 amino acids from the cysteine to the phenylalanine. Solely the CDR3 DNA is kept, with 42 bases framed from the first base. Based on the germline V gene, the CDR1 and CDR2 sequences are SGHRS and YFSETQ. The data also belong to a second study, concerning T cells in Graves' hyperthyroidism and ophthalmopathy. The second publication reports: A patient counted as having stable Graves' hyperthyroidism if no progression to ophthalmopathy occurred over 18 months of follow-up. Hyperthyroidism patients were aged 18 to 65 years and newly diagnosed, with disease duration of less than 2 months. Any patient with an uncontrolled infection, another autoimmune disease, pregnancy or lactation was excluded. Clinical symptoms, serum thyroxine and TRAb, thyroid ultrasound, and orbital computed tomography formed the basis for the diagnoses. For the first round of RT-PCR on the TCR CDR3, the HTBI primer set was used together with the Qiagen OneStep RT-PCR kit. Most expanded thyroid clonotypes (frequency above 0.001) were also detected in blood, a finding suggesting that blood repertoires may reflect thyroid immune responses. In cross-validation, a model built on a 13 V-J signature told ophthalmopathy apart from stable hyperthyroidism with 85% to 90% sensitivity and about 81% specificity, and in testing the same model reached 80%/75%. In validation, the model predicted progression to ophthalmopathy a median of roughly 6.2 months before onset, with about 71% sensitivity and 72.22% specificity. To identify distinguishing TCR V-J signatures, a discovery cohort of around 100 patients was used, comprising 43 with Graves' ophthalmopathy and 55 to 65 with stable Graves' hyperthyroidism. Whether ophthalmopathy could be predicted prospectively was tested in an independent validation cohort made up of roughly 19 hyperthyroidism patients plus 17 patients who later progressed to ophthalmopathy. The 100 discovery patients were randomly split 7:3 into training and test sets. The study also compared thyroid tissue and blood T-cell repertoires from about 6 Graves' hyperthyroidism patients. Once sampling was done, hyperthyroidism patients were given methimazole at a starting dose of 30 mg daily, whereas ophthalmopathy patients were given high-dose intravenous methylprednisolone. Libraries were constructed in a second round of multiplex PCR, after which size selection and purification were performed. Libraries were sequenced paired-end with 100 bp reads on an Illumina HiSeq2000. Raw data were processed with SOAPnuke, discarding reads with adapters, uncalled bases, mean Phred below 15, or no exact constant-primer or identifier match. High-quality paired reads were merged with COPE v1.2.5, and unique nucleotide sequences were defined as clonotypes. Clonotypes were aligned to IMGT TRBV, TRBD and TRBJ reference segments using MiTCR v1.1. The analysis was restricted to V-J combinations with a frequency above 0.0001, which together covered 99.2% of the repertoires. A TCS score was defined as the ratio between F50 (clonal expansion) and ExV (chaos), using BLOSUM62-based TCRdist between CDR3 peptides within each V-J. Welch's t-statistics and random forest reduced 500 to 550 V-J features to roughly 13, which were used in a naive Bayes classifier (R e1071). No statistical method was used to fix the sample size in advance, and group allocation was not hidden from the investigators. TCR Vbeta CDR3 sequencing of 135 peripheral blood samples (approximately 44 ophthalmopathy, approximately 80 hyperthyroidism and around 17 progressor patients) is reported in the paper.

The TCR comes from a woman between 25 and 40 years old with Graves disease. Donor details come from another sample of the same person, matched by shared clones. The rearrangement joined TRBV5-1 to TRBJ1-1; possibly the D gene is TRBD1, per 5 matching bases. The sequencing used peripheral blood mononuclear cells (PBMCs), collected at new diagnosis, from a patient treated with antithyroid drugs. Here is the DNA: TGCGCCAGCAGCATGACAGACCAGAACACTGAAGCTTTCTTT. Its amino acids are CASSMTDQNTEAFF.